Following are 30 T cell receptor beta chains from one sample sequenced in a study of blood T cell repertoires in COVID-19. Using immunoSEQ multiplex PCR, the repertoire was profiled, and TCRdb retains in-frame clones only, with some absent. The profile covers over 200,000 clones, with 70% to 90% appearing a single time and 10% to 14% taken by the ten largest. Sequencing used PBMCs or T cells enriched from blood (not recorded which). These receptors came from a man younger than 40 who had recovered from COVID-19.

The chain combines TRBV28 with TRBJ2-1; TRBD2 matches at 7 bases. The CDR3 totals 13 residues. V trimming: 3 bases; J trimming: 8 bases; junction bases outside the gene matches: 4. CDR1 is MDHEN and CDR2 is SYDVKM in the germline V gene. CDR3 protein: CASSFGGGDEQFF. CDR3 DNA: TGTGCCAGCAGTTTTGGGGGAGGGGATGAGCAGTTCTTC.

The chain recombines TRBV7-2 with TRBJ1-1; D uncertain. Germline V CDR1 and CDR2: SGHTA, FQGNSA. Trimming left V 2 bases short and J 5 bases short, with 12 bases between. There are 14 residues in the CDR3. The DNA of the CDR3 is TGTGCCAGCAGCTTATCCGATGGGCTTACTGAAGCTTTCTTT. Protein: CASSLSDGLTEAFF. Full variable domain (outside the CDR3, taken from reference TRBV7-2 and TRBJ1-1): GAGVSQSPSNKVTEKGKDVELRCDPISGHTALYWYRQSLGQGLEFLIYFQGNSAPDKSGLPSDRFSAERTGGSVSTLTIQRTQQEDSAVYLCASSLSDGLTEAFFGQGTRLTVV.

The rearrangement uses TRBV5-1 and TRBJ2-1; 8 nucleotides agree with TRBD1. Germline V CDR1 and CDR2: SGHRS, YFSETQ. The CDR3 loop spans 15 amino acids. V trimming: 2 bases; J trimming: 10 bases; junction bases outside the gene matches: 11. The chain's CDR3 is CASSLQGGLGIEQFF. The CDR3, as DNA: TGCGCCAGCAGCTTACAGGGGGGCCTGGGAATCGAGCAGTTCTTC.

This clone showed up many times. The chain has TRBV27 and TRBJ1-5; D is undetermined. The V gene's germline CDR1 is MNHEY and CDR2 SMNVEV (reference sequence). This CDR3 is built from 13 residues. V lost 7 bases and J lost 7, with 14 bases in between. CDR3 region: CASTIGPGQPQHF. The CDR3 DNA reads TGTGCCAGCACCATCGGCCCGGGGCAGCCCCAGCATTTT.

This chain uses TRBV10-3 with TRBJ1-2; possible D gene TRBD1, 6 bases. V lost 4 bases and J 6 bases, leaving 12 bases between the germline ends. The CDR3 sequence is 13 residues long. Germline-derived CDR1 and CDR2 are ENHRY and SYGVKD. CDR3 in amino acids: CAISAGGGDGYTF. In nucleotides, the CDR3 is TGTGCCATCAGTGCAGGAGGGGGGGATGGCTACACCTTC.

As DNA, the CDR3 is TGTGCCAGCTCACCACCGACCGGGAATAGGGGCTACACCTTC. This sequence encodes CASSPPTGNRGYTF. The V call is TRBV18, the J call TRBJ1-2; no clear D gene. V was pared by 0 bases and J by 8 bases, with 13 bases between. Germline CDR1 is KGHSH and CDR2 is LQKENI. The CDR3 length is 14 residues. Full variable domain (rest looked up from reference TRBV18 and TRBJ1-2): NAGVMQNPRHLVRRRGQEARLRCSPMKGHSHVYWYRQLPEEGLKFMVYLQKENIIDESGMPKERFSAEFPKEGPSILRIQQVVRGDSAAYFCASSPPTGNRGYTFGSGTRLTVV.

The chain joins TRBV19 to TRBJ1-2; maybe TRBD1 (6 bases). The V end lost 7 bases, the J end lost 3 bases, and 18 bases lay between the germline ends. Germline CDR1 reads LNHDA; CDR2 reads SQIVND (reference sequence). CDR3 length: 15 residues. CDR3 loop: CASTRAMDSHYGYTF. CDR3 nucleotide sequence: TGTGCCAGTACACGGGCCATGGACAGCCACTATGGCTACACCTTC.

This clone was seen a single time. V gene TRBV28 combines with J gene TRBJ2-3; 10 bases line up with TRBD2. J lost 4 bases, V lost 3 bases, and 13 bases had no gene match. The CDR3 is 18 amino acids. Germline loops: CDR1 MDHEN, CDR2 SYDVKM. CDR3 coding DNA: TGTGCCAGCAGTTTCGTTGGACTAGCGGAAGGGGGGCCAGATACGCAGTATTTT. It encodes CASSFVGLAEGGPDTQYF.

The genes are TRBV6-5 and TRBJ2-7, with D possibly being TRBD2 (7 bases). Trimming took off 5 bases at V and 0 bases at J, with 14 bases between the two ends. CDR1 is MNHEY, CDR2 SVGAGI, per germline. The CDR3 is 15 amino acids. CDR3 DNA: TGTGCCAGCAGTCCGGGGGGCCTCAGCTCCTACGAGCAGTACTTC. As protein: CASSPGGLSSYEQYF.

The chain recombines TRBV7-9 with TRBJ1-1, with TRBD1 matching over 7 bases. Germline loops: CDR1 SEHNR, CDR2 FQNEAQ (reference sequence). CDR3 length: 15 residues. J lost 8 bases, V lost 0 bases, and 9 bases had no gene match. The CDR3 region has the DNA TGTGCCAGCAGCTTAGCGCACGGAGGGGGCAAGGAAGCTTTCTTT. Amino acids: CASSLAHGGGKEAFF.

This clone was observed once. The J gene is TRBJ2-7, the V gene TRBV4-2; 7 nucleotides line up with TRBD2. J lost 1 base, V lost 0 bases, and 6 bases had no gene match. The CDR3 has 16 amino acids. The germline V gene has CDR1 LGHNA and CDR2 YNFKEQ. This chain's CDR3 is CASSQDPTSPSYEQYF. CDR3 coding DNA: TGTGCCAGCAGCCAAGACCCGACTAGCCCATCCTACGAGCAGTACTTC.

This chain connects TRBV7-9 to TRBJ1-1; TRBD1 might be the D (5 bases). From germline, CDR1 is SEHNR and CDR2 FQNEAQ (reference sequence). The CDR3 has 12 residues. Trimming removed 6 bases from V and 4 bases from J, with 9 bases in between. CDR3 nucleotide sequence: TGTGCCAGCAGACGACAGTTCACTGAAGCTTTCTTT. This translates into CASRRQFTEAFF.

This clone was picked up one time. V usage is TRBV19 and J usage is TRBJ1-4; the D is unclear. The V end lost 7 bases, the J end lost 7 bases, and 19 bases lay between the germline ends. CDR1 and CDR2 (germline): LNHDA, SQIVND (reference sequence). The CDR3 consists of 15 residues. CDR3 DNA: TGTGCCAGTACAAACAACGCACCTGGCACTGAAAAACTGTTTTTT. Its protein product is CASTNNAPGTEKLFF.

The chain employs TRBV2 and TRBJ2-1; the match to TRBD2 covers 11 bases. V gave up 7 bases and J gave up 4 bases; unmatched junction bases: 6. The CDR3 is 15 amino acids. Germline CDR1 SNHLY, CDR2 FYNNEI. The chain's CDR3 is CASISGTSGYNEQFF. CDR3 bases: TGTGCCAGCATTTCCGGGACTAGCGGTTACAATGAGCAGTTCTTC.

This clone was found once. The chain combines TRBV24-1 with TRBJ2-1; TRBD1 aligns across 8 bases. The ends lost 5 bases at V and 8 bases at J; junction bases unmatched: 7. Germline V lookup: CDR1 KGHDR, CDR2 SFDVKD. This CDR3 has 14 amino acids. In DNA form, the CDR3 reads TGTGCCACCAGTGGAGGGACAGGTGGCGATGAGCAGTTCTTC. It specifies CATSGGTGGDEQFF.

The chain recombines TRBV3-1 (or the pseudogene TRBV3-2) with TRBJ2-5; no definite D call. CDR3 size: 14 residues. In germline, CDR1 is LGHDT, CDR2 YNNKEL (reference sequence). Trimming took off 3 bases at V and 5 bases at J, with 13 bases between the two ends. The CDR3 DNA sequence: TGTGCCAGCAGCCACGAATTCAAGCCGGAGACCCAGTACTTC. Protein: CASSHEFKPETQYF.

The chain uses TRBV5-1 and TRBJ2-1; 10 nucleotides agree with TRBD1. J lost 9 bases, V lost 1 base, and 10 bases had no gene match. The length of the CDR3 is 16 residues. Germline V CDR1 and CDR2: SGHRS, YFSETQ. The CDR3 bases are TGCGCCAGCAGCTTGCCAGGGACAGGGGTTCTGAGTGAGCAGTTCTTC. Translated: CASSLPGTGVLSEQFF.

Notes on this clone: Other DNA sequences in this specimen translate into the identical CDR3. The rearrangement uses TRBV11-2 and TRBJ2-7; D uncertain. V was pared by 3 bases and J by 2 bases, with 2 bases between. This CDR3 spans 11 amino acids. Germline assignment: CDR1 SGHAT and CDR2 FQNNGV. Here the CDR3 DNA reads TGTGCCAGCAGCTTTACCTACGAGCAGTACTTC. Translated: CASSFTYEQYF.

The chain has TRBV9 and TRBJ2-3; 7 bases map to TRBD1. CDR1 is SGDLS and CDR2 is YYNGEE in the germline V gene. The V and J ends lost 4 bases and 2 bases, in that order; junction bases with no gene match: 10. This CDR3 is 16 amino acids long. CDR3 DNA: TGTGCCAGCAGCCTTTCTGGGGACAGTTACACAGATACGCAGTATTTT. Translated: CASSLSGDSYTDTQYF.

This clone was seen just once. The V and J genes are TRBV19 and TRBJ2-4; TRBD1 might be the D (7 bases). V shed 5 bases and J shed 7 bases, with 15 bases lying between them. The CDR3 is 14 residues long. Per the germline V gene, CDR1 is LNHDA and CDR2 is SQIVND (reference sequence). In nucleotides, the CDR3 is TGTGCCAGTAGTCCTTTGACAGGGAGGAACATTCAGTACTTC. It encodes CASSPLTGRNIQYF.

This clone was recorded once. The chain recombines TRBV10-3 with TRBJ2-5; 7 bases map to TRBD1. CDR1 is ENHRY, CDR2 SYGVKD, per germline. V dropped 11 bases and J dropped 2; count of bases not matched to a gene: 8. There are 13 residues in the CDR3. The CDR3 reads CAVNRDRQETQYF. The CDR3 DNA reads TGTGCCGTTAACCGGGACAGACAAGAGACCCAGTACTTC.

The chain carries TRBV7-2 and TRBJ2-1; maybe TRBD2 (6 bases). Per germline, CDR1 SGHTA and CDR2 FQGNSA. Trimming took 5 bases from V and 7 from J, leaving 18 bases between them. The CDR3 is made up of 15 amino acids. CDR3 coding DNA: TGTGCCAGCAGCCAGTGGGGGTGGGCGGGGAATGAGCAGTTCTTC. Translation gives CASSQWGWAGNEQFF.

The chain combines TRBV6-2 or TRBV6-3 with TRBJ1-6; D is possibly TRBD1 (6 bases). The germline V and J ends were trimmed by 6 bases and 13 bases, with 13 bases remaining between them. This CDR3 is 12 amino acids long. Germline V gene data show CDR1 as MNHEY and CDR2 as SVGEGT. The CDR3 sequence is CASSATGSPLHF. CDR3 sequence (DNA): TGTGCCAGCAGCGCAACAGGGTCCCCCCTCCACTTT.

The chain recombines TRBV4-1 with TRBJ2-7; 14 nucleotides match TRBD2. V lost 2 bases and J lost 4; bases outside the gene matches: 4. There are 16 residues in the CDR3. Germline V gene sequence: CDR1 MGHRA, CDR2 YSYEKL. CDR3 nucleotide sequence: TGCGCCAGCAGCCAACTAGGGACTAGCGGGAGTTACGAGCAGTACTTC. This codes for CASSQLGTSGSYEQYF.

This clone was counted once. V gene TRBV7-9 combines with J gene TRBJ2-7, with 11 bases matching TRBD2. The CDR3 has 15 residues. Unmatched junction bases numbered 6, after V lost 5 bases and J lost 3 bases. The germline gives CDR1 SEHNR, CDR2 FQNEAQ (reference sequence). As DNA, the CDR3 is TGTGCCAGCAGCCTGACTAGCGGGGCTTTCTACGAGCAGTACTTC. It codes for CASSLTSGAFYEQYF.

This chain links TRBV5-1 with TRBJ1-4, with 7 nucleotides matching TRBD1. The CDR3 totals 16 residues. The J segment lost 5 bases and the V segment lost 3 bases, leaving 10 bases of the junction unmatched. The germline V gene has CDR1 SGHRS and CDR2 YFSETQ. CDR3 amino acids: CASSSLGDSPNEKLFF. CDR3 in DNA: TGCGCCAGCAGCTCCCTTGGGGACAGCCCCAATGAAAAACTGTTTTTT.

The chain employs TRBV7-2 and TRBJ1-2, with D hard to call. V was clipped by 5 bases and J by 8 bases, with 21 bases between them. CDR3 length: 15 amino acids. Per germline, CDR1 SGHTA and CDR2 FQGNSA. This CDR3 is CASSLRGELSGGYTF. The CDR3 DNA follows: TGTGCCAGCAGCCTTAGAGGAGAACTCAGCGGAGGCTACACCTTC.

The chain joins TRBV21-1 to TRBJ2-7; TRBD1, as called in the table, went unchecked against the DNA. TRBV21-1 is recorded as a pseudogene. There are 16 residues in the CDR3. DNA for the CDR3: TGTGCCAGCAGCACCCTAGGGACAGGGGGCGAGTACGAGCAGTACTTC. Its translation: CASSTLGTGGEYEQYF.

V and J are TRBV7-6 and TRBJ2-2; TRBD1 matches 7 bases. The V segment lost 3 bases and the J segment 1 base; nucleotides outside the gene matches: 8. This CDR3 spans 17 amino acids. Germline-derived CDR1 and CDR2 are SGHVS and FNYEAQ. CDR3 region: CASSLIPGQVNTGELFF. The CDR3 DNA sequence: TGTGCCAGCAGCTTGATTCCCGGACAGGTGAACACCGGGGAGCTGTTTTTT.

This sequence joins TRBV3-1 (or the pseudogene TRBV3-2) and TRBJ1-6; D not certain. Germline V CDR1 and CDR2: LGHDT, YNNKEL (reference sequence). Trimming took 1 base from V and 7 from J, leaving 8 bases between them. This CDR3 region has 14 residues. This CDR3 is CASSQASVNSPLHF. The CDR3 DNA reads as TGTGCCAGCAGCCAAGCGTCGGTCAATTCACCCCTCCACTTT.